The 17 T cell receptor beta chains listed next were all sequenced from one sample in a study of blood T cells in healthy people across ages. Primers used in a second PCR of about 7 to 12 cycles were a sample-barcoded 5' primer and a J-beta primer mix. TCRdb ran MiXCR on the 5' RACE reads and lists one entry per CDR3 protein. This repertoire shows approximately 850,000 distinct CDR3 sequences, roughly 60% found once; its top ten account for approximately 21%. Material for sequencing was blood. These receptors were taken from a man aged 25-45 years in good health.

The V and J genes are TRBV28 and TRBJ2-5; D possibly corresponds to TRBD2 (6 bases). The germline V and J ends were trimmed by 5 bases and 6 bases, with 7 bases remaining between them. CDR3 size: 11 residues. Germline lookup yields CDR1 MDHEN and CDR2 SYDVKM. For the CDR3, the DNA is TGTGCCAGCAGTCGCGGGAAGACCCAGTACTTC. Translation: CASSRGKTQYF.

This clonotype showed up just a few times. CDR3 DNA: TGTGCCACCGGTGGGAGCCTTTCTAATGAGCAGTTCTTC. It codes for CATGGSLSNEQFF. The chain is built from TRBV6-2 or TRBV6-3 and TRBJ2-1; possible D gene TRBD2, 5 bases. V lost 10 bases and J 7 bases, leaving 17 bases between the germline ends. Germline lookup yields CDR1 MNHEY and CDR2 SVGEGT. The CDR3 sequence is 13 residues long.

The chain carries TRBV12-3 or TRBV12-4 and TRBJ2-3, with TRBD2 matching over 7 bases. The trim removed 4 bases at V and 5 bases at J, leaving 6 bases unmatched. There are 14 residues in the CDR3. The CDR3 DNA reads TGTGCCAGCAGTTCAGTCAGGGAGGGAGATACGCAGTATTTT. This encodes CASSSVREGDTQYF.

The rearrangement joins TRBV29-1 to TRBJ2-5; 8 bases are a match to TRBD2. J gave up 4 bases and V 4 bases, and 8 bases lay outside the gene matches. The CDR3 loop spans 14 amino acids. Germline V gene data show CDR1 as SQVTM and CDR2 as ANQGSEA. CDR3 DNA sequence: TGCAGCGTTGGTGAACTAGCGGAGGCAGAGACCCAGTACTTC. Its protein product is CSVGELAEAETQYF.

This clonotype was found a few times. The chain recombines TRBV20-1 with TRBJ2-1; 10 bases are shared with TRBD2. The J segment lost 3 bases and the V segment lost 6 bases, leaving 11 bases of the junction unmatched. The CDR3 is 16 residues long. In germline, CDR1 is DFQATT, CDR2 SNEGSKA (reference sequence). In DNA form, the CDR3 reads TGCAGTGCCCTTGACCCAGGACTAGCGGACTACAATGAGCAGTTCTTC. Translating it yields CSALDPGLADYNEQFF.

This clonotype was recorded a few times. J is TRBJ2-7 and V is TRBV7-2, with 7 bases fitting TRBD1. The V gene's germline CDR1 is SGHTA and CDR2 FQGNSA. This CDR3 spans 15 amino acids. The junction had 4 bases not matched to a gene; V was cut back by 2 bases and J by 0 bases. CDR3 residues: CASSLHRGPSYEQYF. CDR3 DNA sequence: TGTGCCAGCAGCTTACACAGGGGCCCCTCCTACGAGCAGTACTTC. The full variable domain, its missing parts supplied by reference TRBV7-2 and TRBJ2-7, is GAGVSQSPSNKVTEKGKDVELRCDPISGHTALYWYRQSLGQGLEFLIYFQGNSAPDKSGLPSDRFSAERTGGSVSTLTIQRTQQEDSAVYLCASSLHRGPSYEQYFGPGTRLTVT.

The rearrangement uses TRBV6-5 and TRBJ2-7, with TRBD1 matching 8 bases. Looked up from germline, CDR1 is MNHEY and CDR2 is SVGAGI. The CDR3 runs to 14 residues. J was trimmed by 3 bases and V by 6 bases; bases with no gene match: 7. Here the CDR3 reads CASRPGQANYEQYF. For the CDR3, the DNA is TGTGCCAGCAGACCGGGACAGGCCAACTACGAGCAGTACTTC.

The rearrangement uses TRBV11-1 and TRBJ2-7; D perhaps matches TRBD2 (6 bases). Germline CDR1 SGHAT, CDR2 FQDESV (reference sequence). V dropped 4 bases and J dropped 2 bases, with 15 bases sitting between them. This CDR3 comprises 15 residues. The CDR3 DNA sequence: TGTGCCAGCAGCTGGGGTAGCGGAGGTGCCTACGAGCAGTACTTC. It yields the protein CASSWGSGGAYEQYF.

This chain links TRBV20-1 with TRBJ2-7; 11 positions agree with TRBD2. The germline CDR1 and CDR2 sequences are DFQATT and SNEGSKA (reference sequence). CDR3 length equals 14 residues. Trimming at V came to 6 bases and at J to 2 bases, leaving 6 bases not matched to a gene. CDR3 region: CSAQNSGGAYEQYF. The CDR3 DNA is TGCAGTGCCCAAAATAGCGGGGGGGCCTACGAGCAGTACTTC.

The table lists this clonotype with a few counts. The chain links TRBV18 to TRBJ2-1; no firm D call. CDR1 is KGHSH and CDR2 is LQKENI in the germline V gene. V was pared by 5 bases and J by 5 bases, with 10 bases between. CDR3 length: 13 residues. The CDR3 nucleotides are TGTGCCAGCTCAGTCAGTCCTAACAATGAGCAGTTCTTC. Its protein is CASSVSPNNEQFF.

This clonotype was found a few times. This chain joins TRBV29-1 and TRBJ2-7; TRBD1 might be the D (5 bases). Trimming took 4 bases from V and 3 from J, leaving 13 bases between them. Germline V lookup: CDR1 SQVTM, CDR2 ANQGSEA. The CDR3 has 13 residues. The CDR3 spells CSVVRQGGYEQYF. Here the CDR3 DNA reads TGCAGCGTTGTTCGGCAGGGTGGCTACGAGCAGTACTTC.

This chain connects TRBV10-1 to TRBJ2-4, with 7 bases lining up with TRBD1. The end of the DNA is better explained by TRBJ2-7, so the J call may be wrong. Germline loops: CDR1 WNHNN, CDR2 SYGVQD (reference sequence). The CDR3 loop spans 14 amino acids. Here the CDR3 reads CASSGGTEIYEQYF. The CDR3 nucleotides are TGCGCCAGCAGTGGGGGGACAGAGATCTACGAGCAGTACTTC.

This clonotype was counted a single time. With a much larger clone just one base away, this may be a read error. This chain links TRBV4-2 with TRBJ1-1; D might be TRBD1 (6 bases). The CDR3 is made up of 14 amino acids. Between the trimmed V and J ends, which lost 5 bases and 5 bases, there was a span of 15 bases. Germline CDR1 is LGHNA and CDR2 is YNFKEQ. CDR3 sequence reads: CASSVRGGKTEAFF. The DNA for the CDR3 is TGTGCCAGCAGCGTCCGAGGGGGAAAAACTGAAGCTTTCTTT.

The rearrangement links TRBV3-1 to TRBJ2-7; 11 bases match TRBD2. CDR3 size: 16 residues. Germline CDR1 is LGHDT and CDR2 is YNNKEL (reference sequence). V lost 1 base and J lost 6; bases outside the gene matches: 8. The DNA of the CDR3 is TGTGCCAGCAGCCAAGTCCCAGGCCTAGCGGGAGGCGAGCAGTACTTC. This translates into CASSQVPGLAGGEQYF.

The gene calls are TRBV27 and TRBJ2-7; the match to TRBD2 covers 13 bases. The V and J ends lost 6 bases and 3 bases, in that order; junction bases with no gene match: 23. This CDR3 region has 21 residues. Germline CDR1 and CDR2: MNHEY and SMNVEV (reference sequence). DNA of the CDR3: TGTGCCAGCAGAGGGCTGGGCGGGACTAGCGGGACCCGATCCCCCCTCTACGAGCAGTACTTC. Protein sequence: CASRGLGGTSGTRSPLYEQYF.

This clonotype was seen a handful of times. The V gene is TRBV7-6, the J gene TRBJ2-7; the D call may be TRBD1 or TRBD2 (5 bases each). This CDR3 has 15 residues. The ends were cut back, 5 bases at V and 3 bases at J, with 17 bases in the middle. CDR1 is SGHVS, CDR2 FNYEAQ, per germline. The CDR3 region is CASSTGTRDFYEQYF. The CDR3 region has the DNA TGTGCCAGCAGCACCGGGACCCGAGACTTCTACGAGCAGTACTTC.

This clonotype was seen a few times. The V call is TRBV9, the J call TRBJ2-6; D unresolved. CDR1 is SGDLS and CDR2 is YYNGEE in the germline V gene. Trimming left V 2 bases short and J 3 bases short, with 9 bases between. The CDR3 runs to 15 residues. The CDR3 reads CASSVARGGANVLTF. The CDR3 coding sequence is TGTGCCAGCAGCGTTGCCCGTGGTGGGGCCAACGTCCTGACTTTC.